The 5 T cell receptor beta chains below all came from one sample that was sequenced in a study of T cells after yellow fever vaccination. Each CDR3 protein gets one entry after TCRdb re-called the 5' RACE reads with MiXCR. The table includes under 350,000 distinct CDR3 sequences, 4.1% detected once. Sequenced material: PBMCs, taken 5 days after the yellow fever booster vaccination. These receptors were obtained from a man younger than 35 who received the YFV17D yellow fever vaccine.

The chain joins TRBV20-1 to TRBJ2-3, with TRBD2 matching over 9 bases. There are 18 residues in the CDR3. Germline V gene lookup returns CDR1 DFQATT and CDR2 SNEGSKA (reference sequence). The junction had 15 bases not matched to a gene; V was cut back by 3 bases and J by 2 bases. This CDR3 is CSARDLVVAGAPTDTQYF. The CDR3 nucleotides read TGCAGTGCTAGGGACCTCGTGGTAGCGGGGGCCCCCACAGATACGCAGTATTTT.

This clonotype was seen a handful of times. The J gene is TRBJ2-5, the V gene TRBV7-9; D is perhaps TRBD1 (6 bases). Germline V CDR1 and CDR2: SEHNR, FQNEAQ (reference sequence). The CDR3 consists of 13 residues. V was clipped by 3 bases and J by 13 bases, with 18 bases between them. The CDR3 sequence is CASSFSPGQPRYF. The CDR3 coding sequence is TGTGCCAGCAGCTTCTCACCCGGACAGCCGCGGTACTTC. Drawing the rest from reference TRBV7-9 and TRBJ2-5, the complete variable domain is DTGVSQNPRHKITKRGQNVTFRCDPISEHNRLYWYRQTLGQGPEFLTYFQNEAQLEKSRLLSDRFSAERPKGSFSTLEIQRTEQGDSAMYLCASSFSPGQPRYFGPGTRLLVL.

This clonotype was seen a handful of times. The V gene is TRBV14, the J gene TRBJ2-3; D possibly corresponds to TRBD2 (7 bases). The CDR3 runs to 18 residues. From germline, CDR1 is SGHDN and CDR2 FVKESK. V shed 4 bases and J shed 2 bases, with 22 bases lying between them. The chain's CDR3 is CASSPLIEGGSTTDTQYF. As DNA, the CDR3 is TGTGCCAGCAGCCCCCTAATCGAGGGGGGGTCAACCACAGATACGCAGTATTTT.

In its sample, this clonotype was seen many times. The V and J genes are TRBV3-1 and TRBJ1-2; the D is unclear. The V and J ends lost 0 bases and 8 bases respectively, with 16 bases between them. CDR3 size: 15 residues. The V gene's germline CDR1 is LGHDT and CDR2 YNNKEL (reference sequence). The CDR3, as DNA: TGTGCCAGCAGCCAAGAGTCCCGGAGTTCTTCCGGCTACACCTTC. It encodes CASSQESRSSSGYTF.

The V gene is TRBV28, the J gene TRBJ2-1; weak D call: TRBD2 (6 bases). The germline CDR1 and CDR2 sequences are MDHEN and SYDVKM. The CDR3 totals 13 residues. V lost 5 bases and J 3 bases, leaving 8 bases between the germline ends. The CDR3 loop reads CASSGGYYNEQFF. The DNA of the CDR3 is TGTGCCAGCAGTGGGGGGTACTACAATGAGCAGTTCTTC.